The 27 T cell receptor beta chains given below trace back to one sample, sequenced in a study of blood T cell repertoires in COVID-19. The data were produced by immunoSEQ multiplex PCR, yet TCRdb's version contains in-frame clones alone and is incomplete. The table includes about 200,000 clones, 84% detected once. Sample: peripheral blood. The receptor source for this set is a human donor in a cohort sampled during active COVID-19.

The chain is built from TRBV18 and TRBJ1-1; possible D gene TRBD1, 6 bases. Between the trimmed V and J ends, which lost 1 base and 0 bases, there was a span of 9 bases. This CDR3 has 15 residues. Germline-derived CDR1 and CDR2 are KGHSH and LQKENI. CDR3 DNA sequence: TGTGCCAGCTCACCACAACAGGGTATGAACACTGAAGCTTTCTTT. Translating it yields CASSPQQGMNTEAFF.

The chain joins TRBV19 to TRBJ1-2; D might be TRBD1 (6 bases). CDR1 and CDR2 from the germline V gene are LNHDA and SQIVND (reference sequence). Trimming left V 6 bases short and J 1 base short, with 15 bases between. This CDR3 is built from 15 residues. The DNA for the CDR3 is TGTGCCAGTAGGAAGACTGGACAGCTTAACTATGGCTACACCTTC. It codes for CASRKTGQLNYGYTF.

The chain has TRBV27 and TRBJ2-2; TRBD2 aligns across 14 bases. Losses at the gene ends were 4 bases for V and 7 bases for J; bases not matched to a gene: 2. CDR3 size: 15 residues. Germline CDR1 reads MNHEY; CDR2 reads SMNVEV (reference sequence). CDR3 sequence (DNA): TGTGCCAGCAGTTCGACTAGCGGGAGGGTCGGGGAGCTGTTTTTT. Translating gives CASSSTSGRVGELFF.

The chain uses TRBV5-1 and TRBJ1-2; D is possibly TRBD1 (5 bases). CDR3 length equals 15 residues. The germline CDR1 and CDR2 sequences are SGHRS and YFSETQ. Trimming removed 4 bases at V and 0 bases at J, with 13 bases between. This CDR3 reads CASSPHGGANYGYTF. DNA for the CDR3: TGCGCCAGCAGCCCCCACGGGGGAGCTAACTATGGCTACACCTTC.

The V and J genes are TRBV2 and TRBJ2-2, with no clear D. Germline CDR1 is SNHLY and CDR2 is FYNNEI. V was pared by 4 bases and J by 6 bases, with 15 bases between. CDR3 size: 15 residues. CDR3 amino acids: CASSVFPPPAGELFF. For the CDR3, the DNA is TGTGCCAGCAGTGTTTTCCCCCCTCCGGCCGGGGAGCTGTTTTTT.

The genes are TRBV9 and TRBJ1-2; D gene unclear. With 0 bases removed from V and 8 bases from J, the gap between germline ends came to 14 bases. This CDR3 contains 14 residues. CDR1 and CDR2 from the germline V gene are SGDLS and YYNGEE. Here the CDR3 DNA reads TGTGCCAGCAGCGTAGGTTCAGGCCGGCAAGGCTACACCTTC. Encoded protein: CASSVGSGRQGYTF.

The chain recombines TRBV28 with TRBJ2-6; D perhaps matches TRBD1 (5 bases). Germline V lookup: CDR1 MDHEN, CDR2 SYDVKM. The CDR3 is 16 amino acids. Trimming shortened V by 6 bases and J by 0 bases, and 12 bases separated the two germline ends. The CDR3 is CASRPTVRSGANVLTF. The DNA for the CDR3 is TGTGCCAGCAGGCCGACAGTTCGCTCTGGGGCCAACGTCCTGACTTTC.

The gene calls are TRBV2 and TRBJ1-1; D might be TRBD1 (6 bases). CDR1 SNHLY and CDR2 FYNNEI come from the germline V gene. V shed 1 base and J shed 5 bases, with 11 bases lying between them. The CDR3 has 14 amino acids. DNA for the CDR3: TGTGCCAGCAGTGAAGGGGGGGGCTGGACTGAAGCTTTCTTT. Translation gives CASSEGGGWTEAFF.

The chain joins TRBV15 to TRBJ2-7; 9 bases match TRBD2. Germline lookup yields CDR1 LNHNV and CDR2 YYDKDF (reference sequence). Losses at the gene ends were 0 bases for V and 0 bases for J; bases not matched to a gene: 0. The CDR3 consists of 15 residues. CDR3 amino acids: CATSRETSGSYEQYF. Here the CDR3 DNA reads TGTGCCACCAGCAGAGAGACTAGCGGCTCCTACGAGCAGTACTTC.

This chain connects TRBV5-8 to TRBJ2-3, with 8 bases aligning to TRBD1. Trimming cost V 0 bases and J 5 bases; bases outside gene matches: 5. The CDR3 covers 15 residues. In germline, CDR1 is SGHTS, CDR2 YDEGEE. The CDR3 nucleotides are TGTGCCAGCAGCTTGGATGGACAGGGACTAGATACGCAGTATTTT. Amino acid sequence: CASSLDGQGLDTQYF.

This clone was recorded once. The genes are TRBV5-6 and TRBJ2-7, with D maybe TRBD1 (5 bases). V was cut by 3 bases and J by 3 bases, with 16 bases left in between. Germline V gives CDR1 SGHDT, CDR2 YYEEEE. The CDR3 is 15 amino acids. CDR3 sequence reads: CASSWGLTPNYEQYF. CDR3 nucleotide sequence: TGTGCCAGCAGCTGGGGCCTAACACCTAACTACGAGCAGTACTTC.

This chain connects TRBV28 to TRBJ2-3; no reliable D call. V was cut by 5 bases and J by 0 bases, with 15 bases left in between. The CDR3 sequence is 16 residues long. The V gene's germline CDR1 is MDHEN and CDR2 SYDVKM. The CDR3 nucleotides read TGTGCCAGCAGTGCCCGCTATGCGGAAAGCACAGATACGCAGTATTTT. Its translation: CASSARYAESTDTQYF.

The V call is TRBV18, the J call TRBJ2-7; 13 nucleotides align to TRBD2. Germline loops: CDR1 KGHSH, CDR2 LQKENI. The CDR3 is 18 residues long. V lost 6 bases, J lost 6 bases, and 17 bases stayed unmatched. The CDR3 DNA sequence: TGTGCCAGCTCCCTGAGACTAGCGGGAGGCCGCCTGGGGAGCGAGCAGTACTTC. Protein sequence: CASSLRLAGGRLGSEQYF.

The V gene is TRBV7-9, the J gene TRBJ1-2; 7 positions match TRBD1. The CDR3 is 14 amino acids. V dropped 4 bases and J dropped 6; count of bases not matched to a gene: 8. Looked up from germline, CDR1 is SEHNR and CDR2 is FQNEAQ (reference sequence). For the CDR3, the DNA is TGTGCCAGCAGCTCAGAGGGGGCGCGGGATGGCTACACCTTC. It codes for CASSSEGARDGYTF.

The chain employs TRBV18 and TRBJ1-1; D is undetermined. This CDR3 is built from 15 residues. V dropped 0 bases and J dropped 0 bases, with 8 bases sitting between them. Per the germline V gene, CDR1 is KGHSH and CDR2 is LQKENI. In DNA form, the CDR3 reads TGTGCCAGCTCACCACCCAGAGGATTGAACACTGAAGCTTTCTTT. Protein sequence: CASSPPRGLNTEAFF.

CDR3 residues: CASTNQGTVYNEQFF. CDR3 bases: TGTGCCAGCACTAACCAGGGGACAGTTTACAATGAGCAGTTCTTC. The rearrangement links TRBV28 to TRBJ2-1; TRBD1 aligns across 7 bases. Germline-derived CDR1 and CDR2 are MDHEN and SYDVKM. V was pared by 7 bases and J by 4 bases, with 10 bases of the junction left unmatched. The CDR3 sequence is 15 residues long.

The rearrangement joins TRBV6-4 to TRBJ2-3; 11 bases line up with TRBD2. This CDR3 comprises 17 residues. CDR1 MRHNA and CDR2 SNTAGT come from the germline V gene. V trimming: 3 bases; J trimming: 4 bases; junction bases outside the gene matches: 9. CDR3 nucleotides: TGTGCCAGCAGTGAACTACTAGCGGGAGATGTTGCAGATACGCAGTATTTT. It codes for CASSELLAGDVADTQYF.

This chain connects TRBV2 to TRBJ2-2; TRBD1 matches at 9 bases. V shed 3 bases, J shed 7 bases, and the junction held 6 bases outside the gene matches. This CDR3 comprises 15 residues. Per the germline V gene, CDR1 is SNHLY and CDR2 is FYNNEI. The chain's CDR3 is CASSDGTGYVGELFF. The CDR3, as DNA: TGTGCCAGCAGTGACGGGACAGGGTACGTCGGGGAGCTGTTTTTT. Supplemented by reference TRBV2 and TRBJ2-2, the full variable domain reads EPEVTQTPSHQVTQMGQEVILRCVPISNHLYFYWYRQILGQKVEFLVSFYNNEISEKSEIFDDQFSVERPDGSNFTLKIRSTKLEDSAMYFCASSDGTGYVGELFFGEGSRLTVL.

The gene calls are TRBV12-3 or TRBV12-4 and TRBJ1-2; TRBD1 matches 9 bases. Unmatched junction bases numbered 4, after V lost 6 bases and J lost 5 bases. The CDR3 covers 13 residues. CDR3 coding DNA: TGTGCCAGCAGATCCGGGACAGGGTATGGCTACACCTTC. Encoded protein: CASRSGTGYGYTF.

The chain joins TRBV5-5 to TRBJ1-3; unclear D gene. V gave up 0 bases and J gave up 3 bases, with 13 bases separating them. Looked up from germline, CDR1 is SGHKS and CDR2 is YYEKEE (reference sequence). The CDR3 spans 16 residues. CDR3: CASSLVTGWGGNTIYF. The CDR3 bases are TGTGCCAGCAGCTTGGTAACGGGATGGGGTGGAAACACCATATATTTT.

The CDR3: CASSPESGTSGEQFF. In nucleotides, the CDR3 is TGTGCCAGCAGCCCTGAGTCTGGGACTAGCGGGGAGCAGTTCTTC. The J gene is TRBJ2-1, the V gene TRBV7-2, with 12 nucleotides matching TRBD2. The CDR3 has 15 residues. Germline V lookup: CDR1 SGHTA, CDR2 FQGNSA. J lost 10 bases, V lost 5 bases, and 9 bases had no gene match.

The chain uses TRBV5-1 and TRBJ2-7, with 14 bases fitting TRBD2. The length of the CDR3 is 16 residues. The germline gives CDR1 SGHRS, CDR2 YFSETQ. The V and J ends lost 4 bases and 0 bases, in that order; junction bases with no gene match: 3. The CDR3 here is CASSIGTSGSSYEQYF. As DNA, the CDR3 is TGCGCCAGCAGCATAGGGACTAGCGGGAGCTCCTACGAGCAGTACTTC.

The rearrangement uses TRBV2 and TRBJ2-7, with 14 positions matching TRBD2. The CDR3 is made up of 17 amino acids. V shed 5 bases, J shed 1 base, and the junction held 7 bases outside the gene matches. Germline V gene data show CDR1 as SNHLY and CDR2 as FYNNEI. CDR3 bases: TGTGCCAGCAGTCACCCCGGACTAGCGGGAGGTTCCTACGAGCAGTACTTC. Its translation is CASSHPGLAGGSYEQYF.

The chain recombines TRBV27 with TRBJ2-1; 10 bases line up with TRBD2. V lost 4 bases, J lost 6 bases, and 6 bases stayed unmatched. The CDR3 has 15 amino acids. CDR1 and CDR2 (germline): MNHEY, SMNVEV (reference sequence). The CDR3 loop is CASSSAGGPSNEQFF. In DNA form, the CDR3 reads TGTGCCAGCAGTTCAGCGGGAGGGCCTAGCAATGAGCAGTTCTTC.

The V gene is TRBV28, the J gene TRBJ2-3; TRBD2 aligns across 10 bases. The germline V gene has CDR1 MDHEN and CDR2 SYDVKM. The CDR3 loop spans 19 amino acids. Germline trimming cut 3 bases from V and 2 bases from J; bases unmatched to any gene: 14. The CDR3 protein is CASSFAASGRGSNTDTQYF. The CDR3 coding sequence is TGTGCCAGCAGTTTCGCGGCTAGCGGGAGAGGGTCAAACACAGATACGCAGTATTTT.

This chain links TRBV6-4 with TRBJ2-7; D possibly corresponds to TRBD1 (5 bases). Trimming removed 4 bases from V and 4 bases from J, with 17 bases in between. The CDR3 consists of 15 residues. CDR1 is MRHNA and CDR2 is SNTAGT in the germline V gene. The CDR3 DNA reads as TGTGCCAGCAGTGCAGGGTCGGATGGATCATACGAGCAGTACTTC. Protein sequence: CASSAGSDGSYEQYF.

The CDR3 sequence: CASKAEYNEQFF. The DNA of the CDR3 is TGTGCCAGCAAGGCGGAGTACAATGAGCAGTTCTTC. The chain links TRBV2 to TRBJ2-1; no definite D call. Germline lookup yields CDR1 SNHLY and CDR2 FYNNEI. CDR3 length: 12 amino acids. Deletions cut 7 bases from V and 4 bases from J, with 8 bases between.